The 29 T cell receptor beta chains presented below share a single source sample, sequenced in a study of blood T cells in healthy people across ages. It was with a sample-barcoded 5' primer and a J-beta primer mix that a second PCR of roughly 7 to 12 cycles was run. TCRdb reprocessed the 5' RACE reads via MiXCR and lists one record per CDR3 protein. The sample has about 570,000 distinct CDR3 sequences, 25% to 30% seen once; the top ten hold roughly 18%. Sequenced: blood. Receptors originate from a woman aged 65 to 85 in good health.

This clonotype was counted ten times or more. The CDR3 DNA sequence: TGTGCCAGCAGTTTAGGAGGGACAGGGTCCGGGGAGCTGTTTTTT. Translated, it gives CASSLGGTGSGELFF. This sequence joins TRBV12-3 or TRBV12-4 and TRBJ2-2; 9 bases align to TRBD1. This CDR3 is 15 amino acids long. The V segment lost 1 base and the J segment 6 bases; nucleotides outside the gene matches: 3.

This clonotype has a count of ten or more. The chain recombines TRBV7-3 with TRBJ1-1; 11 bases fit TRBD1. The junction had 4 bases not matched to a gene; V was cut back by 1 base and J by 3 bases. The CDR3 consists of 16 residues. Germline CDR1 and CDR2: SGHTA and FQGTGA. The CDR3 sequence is CASSLMGQGGYTEAFF. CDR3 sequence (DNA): TGTGCCAGCAGCTTAATGGGACAGGGGGGTTACACTGAAGCTTTCTTT.

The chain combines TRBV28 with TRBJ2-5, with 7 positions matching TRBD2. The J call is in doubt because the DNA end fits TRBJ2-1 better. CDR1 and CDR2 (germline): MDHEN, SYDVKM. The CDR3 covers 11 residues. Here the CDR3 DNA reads TGTGCCAGCAGTCTCTGGGGGGGGCAGTTCTTC. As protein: CASSLWGGQFF.

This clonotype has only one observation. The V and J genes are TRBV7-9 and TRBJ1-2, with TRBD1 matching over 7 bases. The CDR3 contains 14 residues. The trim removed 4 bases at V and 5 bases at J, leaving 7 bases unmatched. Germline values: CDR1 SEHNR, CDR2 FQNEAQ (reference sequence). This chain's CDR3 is CASSSPTGMYGYTF. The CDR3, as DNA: TGTGCCAGCAGCTCACCGACAGGGATGTATGGCTACACCTTC.

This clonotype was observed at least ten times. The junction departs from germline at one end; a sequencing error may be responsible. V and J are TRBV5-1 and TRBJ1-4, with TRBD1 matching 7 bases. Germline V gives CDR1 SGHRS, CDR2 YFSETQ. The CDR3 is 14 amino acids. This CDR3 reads CASSSGQSNEKLFF. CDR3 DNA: TGTGCCAGTAGCTCGGGACAGTCTAATGAAAAACTGTTTTTT. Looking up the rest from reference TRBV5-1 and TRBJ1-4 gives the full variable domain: KAGVTQTPRYLIKTRGQQVTLSCSPISGHRSVSWYQQTPGQGLQFLFEYFSETQRNKGNFPGRFSGRQFSNSRSEMNVSTLELGDSALYLCASSSGQSNEKLFFGSGTQLSVL.

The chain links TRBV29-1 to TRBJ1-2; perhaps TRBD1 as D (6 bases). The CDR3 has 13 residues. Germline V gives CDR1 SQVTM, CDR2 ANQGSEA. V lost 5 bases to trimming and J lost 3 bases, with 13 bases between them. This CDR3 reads CSVKGGGDYGYTF. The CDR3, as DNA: TGCAGCGTTAAGGGGGGAGGAGACTATGGCTACACCTTC.

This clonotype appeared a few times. In DNA, the CDR3 is TGTGCCAGTAGTAGTCGGGGGGACTCCTCTGGGGCCAACGTCCTGACTTTC. It is translated as CASSSRGDSSGANVLTF. V and J are TRBV19 and TRBJ2-6, with TRBD2 matching over 7 bases. CDR1 and CDR2 (germline): LNHDA, SQIVND (reference sequence). The CDR3 extends over 17 amino acids. Trimming cost V 4 bases and J 0 bases; bases outside gene matches: 6. Full variable domain (outside the CDR3, taken from reference TRBV19 and TRBJ2-6): DGGITQSPKYLFRKEGQNVTLSCEQNLNHDAMYWYRQDPGQGLRLIYYSQIVNDFQKGDIAEGYSVSREKKESFPLTVTSAQKNPTAFYLCASSSRGDSSGANVLTFGAGSRLTVL.

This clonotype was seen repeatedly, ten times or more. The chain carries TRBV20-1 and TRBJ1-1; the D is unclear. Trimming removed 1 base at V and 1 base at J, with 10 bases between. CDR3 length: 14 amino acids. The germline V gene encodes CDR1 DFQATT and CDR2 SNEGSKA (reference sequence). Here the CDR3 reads CSARGPSGNTEAFF. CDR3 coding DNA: TGCAGTGCTAGAGGCCCCTCCGGGAACACTGAAGCTTTCTTT.

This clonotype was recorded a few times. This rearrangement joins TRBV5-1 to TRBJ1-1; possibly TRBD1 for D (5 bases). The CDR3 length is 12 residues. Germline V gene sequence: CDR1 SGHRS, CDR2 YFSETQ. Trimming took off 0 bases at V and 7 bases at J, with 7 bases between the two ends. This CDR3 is CASSLGDSEAFF. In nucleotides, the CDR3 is TGCGCCAGCAGCTTGGGCGACAGTGAAGCTTTCTTT.

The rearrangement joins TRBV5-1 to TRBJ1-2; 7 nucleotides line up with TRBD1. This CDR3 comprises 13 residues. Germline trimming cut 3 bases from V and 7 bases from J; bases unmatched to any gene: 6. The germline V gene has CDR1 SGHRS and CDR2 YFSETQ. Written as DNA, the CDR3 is TGCGCCAGCAGCTACGACAGGGAGGGTGGCTACACCTTC. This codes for CASSYDREGGYTF.

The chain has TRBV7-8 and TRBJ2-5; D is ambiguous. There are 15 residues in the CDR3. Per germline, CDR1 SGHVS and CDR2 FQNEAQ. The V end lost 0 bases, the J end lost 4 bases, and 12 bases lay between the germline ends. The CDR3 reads CASSLALNRGETQYF. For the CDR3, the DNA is TGTGCCAGCAGCTTAGCGTTAAACAGAGGAGAGACCCAGTACTTC. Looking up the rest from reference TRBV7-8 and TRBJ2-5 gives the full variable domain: GAGVSQSPRYKVAKRGQDVALRCDPISGHVSLFWYQQALGQGPEFLTYFQNEAQLDKSGLPSDRFFAERPEGSVSTLKIQRTQQEDSAVYLCASSLALNRGETQYFGPGTRLLVL.

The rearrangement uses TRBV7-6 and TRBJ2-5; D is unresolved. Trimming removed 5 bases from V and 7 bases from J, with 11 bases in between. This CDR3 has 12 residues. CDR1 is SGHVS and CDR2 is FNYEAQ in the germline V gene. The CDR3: CASSPSVGTQYF. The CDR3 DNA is TGTGCCAGCAGCCCTTCCGTTGGGACCCAGTACTTC.

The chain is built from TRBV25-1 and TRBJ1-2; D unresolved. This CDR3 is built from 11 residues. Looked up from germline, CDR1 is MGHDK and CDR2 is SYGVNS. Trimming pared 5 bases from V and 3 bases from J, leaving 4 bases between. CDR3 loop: CASSSDYGYTF. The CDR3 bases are TGTGCCAGCAGTTCTGACTATGGCTACACCTTC.

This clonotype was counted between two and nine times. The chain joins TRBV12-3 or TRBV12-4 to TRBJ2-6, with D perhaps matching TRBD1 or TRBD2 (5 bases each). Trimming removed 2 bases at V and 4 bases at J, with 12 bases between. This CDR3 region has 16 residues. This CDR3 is CASSLHSGTGANVLTF. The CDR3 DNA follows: TGTGCCAGCAGTTTACACTCTGGGACCGGGGCCAACGTCCTGACTTTC.

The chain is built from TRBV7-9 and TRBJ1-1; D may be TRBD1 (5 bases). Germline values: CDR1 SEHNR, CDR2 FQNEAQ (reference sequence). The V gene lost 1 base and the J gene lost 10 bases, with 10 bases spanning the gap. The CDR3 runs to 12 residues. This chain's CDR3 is CASSLVRGRAFF. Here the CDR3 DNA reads TGTGCCAGCAGCTTAGTAAGGGGAAGAGCTTTCTTT.

The CDR3 region is CASSPRGGQFVGHTDTQYF. Here the CDR3 DNA reads TGTGCCAGCAGCCCCAGGGGGGGGCAGTTTGTTGGGCACACAGATACGCAGTATTTT. V gene TRBV12-3 or TRBV12-4 combines with J gene TRBJ2-3, with D tentatively TRBD1 or TRBD2 (7 bases each). This CDR3 is built from 19 residues. The V and J ends lost 6 bases and 2 bases respectively, with 27 bases between them.

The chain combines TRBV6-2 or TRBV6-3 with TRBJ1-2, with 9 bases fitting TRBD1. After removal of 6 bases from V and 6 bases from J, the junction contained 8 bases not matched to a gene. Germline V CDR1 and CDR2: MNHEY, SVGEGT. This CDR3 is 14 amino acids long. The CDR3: CASRTTGGWNGYTF. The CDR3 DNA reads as TGTGCCAGCAGGACAACAGGGGGCTGGAATGGCTACACCTTC.

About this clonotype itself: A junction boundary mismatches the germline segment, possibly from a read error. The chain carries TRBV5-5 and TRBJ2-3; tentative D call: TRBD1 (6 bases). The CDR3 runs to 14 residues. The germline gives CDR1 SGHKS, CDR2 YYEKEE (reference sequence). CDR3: CASSGRQASDTQYF. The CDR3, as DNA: TGTGCTAGCAGCGGACGACAGGCCTCGGATACGCAGTATTTT.

This CDR3 is CASSSGQGSNEQYF. CDR3 nucleotide sequence: TGTGCCAGCAGCTCGGGACAGGGAAGCAACGAGCAGTACTTC. V gene TRBV5-6 combines with J gene TRBJ2-5, with 9 bases matching TRBD1. The J call may be in error: the DNA end matches TRBJ2-7 better. Germline CDR1 reads SGHDT; CDR2 reads YYEEEE. CDR3 size: 14 residues.

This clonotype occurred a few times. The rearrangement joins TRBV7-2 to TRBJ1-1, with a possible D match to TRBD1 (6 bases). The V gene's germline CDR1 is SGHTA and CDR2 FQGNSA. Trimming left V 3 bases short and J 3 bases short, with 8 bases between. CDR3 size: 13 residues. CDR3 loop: CASSFRQDTEAFF. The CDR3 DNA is TGTGCCAGCAGCTTCCGACAGGACACTGAAGCTTTCTTT.

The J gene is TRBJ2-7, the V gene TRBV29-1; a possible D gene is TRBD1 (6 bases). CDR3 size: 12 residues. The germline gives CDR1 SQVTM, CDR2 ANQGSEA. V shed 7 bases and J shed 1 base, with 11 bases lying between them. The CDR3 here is CSGTTGSYEQYF. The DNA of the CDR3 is TGCAGCGGCACTACAGGGTCCTACGAGCAGTACTTC.

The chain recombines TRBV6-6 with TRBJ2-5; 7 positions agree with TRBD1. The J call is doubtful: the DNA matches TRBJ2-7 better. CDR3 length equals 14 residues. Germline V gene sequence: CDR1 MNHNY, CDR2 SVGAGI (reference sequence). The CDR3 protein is CASSTLTGTYEQYF. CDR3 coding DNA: TGTGCCAGCAGCACCCTGACAGGGACCTACGAGCAGTACTTC.

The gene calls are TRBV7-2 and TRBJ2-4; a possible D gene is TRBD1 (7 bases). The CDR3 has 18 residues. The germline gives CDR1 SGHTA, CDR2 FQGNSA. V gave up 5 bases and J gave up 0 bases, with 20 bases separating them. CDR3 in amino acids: CASSPGGTAFIAKNIQYF. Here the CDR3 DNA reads TGTGCCAGCAGCCCTGGCGGGACAGCATTTATAGCCAAAAACATTCAGTACTTC.

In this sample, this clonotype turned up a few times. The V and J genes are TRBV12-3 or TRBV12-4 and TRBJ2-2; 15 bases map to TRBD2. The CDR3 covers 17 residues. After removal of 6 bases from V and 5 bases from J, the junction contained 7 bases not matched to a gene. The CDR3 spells CASSPGLAGGPTGELFF. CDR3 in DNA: TGTGCCAGCAGCCCTGGACTAGCGGGGGGGCCGACCGGGGAGCTGTTTTTT.

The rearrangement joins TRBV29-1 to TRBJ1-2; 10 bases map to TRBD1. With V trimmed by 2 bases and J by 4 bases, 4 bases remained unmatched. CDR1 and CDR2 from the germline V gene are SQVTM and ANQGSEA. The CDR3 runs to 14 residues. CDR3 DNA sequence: TGCAGCGTTGAATGGACAGGGGGGAGCTATGGCTACACCTTC. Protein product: CSVEWTGGSYGYTF.

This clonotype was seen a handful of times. CDR3 coding DNA: TGCGCCAGCAGCTCGACGGGACTAGCGAAAGCAGATACGCAGTATTTT. This sequence encodes CASSSTGLAKADTQYF. This chain uses TRBV5-1 with TRBJ2-3, with TRBD2 matching over 10 bases. Germline V lookup: CDR1 SGHRS, CDR2 YFSETQ. The CDR3 is 16 amino acids. V lost 3 bases and J lost 4; bases outside the gene matches: 8.

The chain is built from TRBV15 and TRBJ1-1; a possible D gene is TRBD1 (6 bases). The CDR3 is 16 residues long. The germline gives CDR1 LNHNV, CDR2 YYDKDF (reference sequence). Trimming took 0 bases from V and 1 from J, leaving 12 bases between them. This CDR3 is CATSRDRGLANTEAFF. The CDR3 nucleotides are TGTGCCACCAGCAGAGACAGGGGCCTCGCGAACACTGAAGCTTTCTTT.

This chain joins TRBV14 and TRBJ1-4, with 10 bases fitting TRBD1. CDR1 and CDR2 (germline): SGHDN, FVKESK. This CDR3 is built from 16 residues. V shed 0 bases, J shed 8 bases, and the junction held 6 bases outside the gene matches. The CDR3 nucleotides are TGTGCCAGCAGCCAAGATTCCGGGACAGGGGTGGAAAAACTGTTTTTT. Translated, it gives CASSQDSGTGVEKLFF.

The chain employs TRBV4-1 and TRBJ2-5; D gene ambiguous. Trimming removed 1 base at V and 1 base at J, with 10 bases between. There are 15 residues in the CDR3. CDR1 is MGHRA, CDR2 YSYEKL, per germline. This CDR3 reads CASSQVLKPQETQYF. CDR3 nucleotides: TGCGCCAGCAGCCAAGTCCTTAAGCCCCAAGAGACCCAGTACTTC.